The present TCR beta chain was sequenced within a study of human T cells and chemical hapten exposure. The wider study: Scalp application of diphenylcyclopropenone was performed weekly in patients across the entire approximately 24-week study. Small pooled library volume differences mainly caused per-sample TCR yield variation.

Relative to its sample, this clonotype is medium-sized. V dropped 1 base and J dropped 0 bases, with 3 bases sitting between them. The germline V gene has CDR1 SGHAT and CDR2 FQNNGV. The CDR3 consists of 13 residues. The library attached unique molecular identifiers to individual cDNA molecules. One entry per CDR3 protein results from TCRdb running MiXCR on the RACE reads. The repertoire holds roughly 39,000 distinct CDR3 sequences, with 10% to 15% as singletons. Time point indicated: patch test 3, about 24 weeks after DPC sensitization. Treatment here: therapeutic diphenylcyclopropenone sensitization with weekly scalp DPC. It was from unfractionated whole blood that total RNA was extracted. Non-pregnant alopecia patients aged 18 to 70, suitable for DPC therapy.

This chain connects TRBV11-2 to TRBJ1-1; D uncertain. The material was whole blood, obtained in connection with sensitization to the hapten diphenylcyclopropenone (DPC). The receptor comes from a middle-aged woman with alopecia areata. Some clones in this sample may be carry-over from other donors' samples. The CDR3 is CASSLGLNTEAFF. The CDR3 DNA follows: TGTGCCAGCAGCTTAGGGTTGAACACTGAAGCTTTCTTT.